This T cell receptor beta chain was obtained from a study of identical twins. TCRdb ran MiXCR on the 5' RACE reads and lists one entry per CDR3 protein. The table lists some 440,000 distinct CDR3 sequences, roughly 26% of them singletons. CDR3 length: 11 amino acids. Germline CDR1 DFQATT, CDR2 SNEGSKA (reference sequence). Trimming removed 2 bases from V and 4 bases from J, with 5 bases in between. These same data were also listed under a study on T cells expressing NK-cell markers.

The receptor was derived from a woman between 18 and 30 years old in good health. This chain uses TRBV20-1 with TRBJ1-2; no firm D call. The sample was CD4+ T cells sorted from blood. The CDR3 reads CSARQAYGYTF. CDR3 sequence (DNA): TGCAGTGCTAGACAAGCCTATGGCTACACCTTC.